This TCR beta chain was obtained from a study of T cells after yellow fever vaccination. Study-wide results and limits: Once the booster was given, most primary-vaccination clones reappeared, at about 96% for CD4 and 88% for CD8. A weaker but faster secondary response was observed, peaking on day 5 versus 15.

Of note for this clonotype: The target antigen is unknown.

The length of the CDR3 is 13 residues. V lost 3 bases to trimming and J lost 3 bases, with 3 bases between them. Germline assignment: CDR1 MNHEY and CDR2 SVGAGI. TCRdb used MiXCR to reprocess the 5' RACE reads, holding one entry per CDR3 protein. The table lists approximately 160,000 distinct CDR3 sequences, 9.3% of them singletons, with 35% to 40% in the top ten. Here the sequenced sample was CD8+ T cells sorted from PBMCs, taken 45 days after the yellow fever booster vaccination. This TCR derives from a man between 18 and 35 years old who received the YFV17D yellow fever vaccine. The gene calls are TRBV6-5 and TRBJ2-6; no definite D call. DNA for the CDR3: TGTGCCAGCAGTTATGGTGGGGCCAACGTCCTGACTTTC. Translated, it gives CASSYGGANVLTF.